This T cell receptor (beta chain) stems from a study of monozygotic twins with inflammatory bowel disease. This CDR3 region has 17 residues. Germline CDR1 reads MNHEY; CDR2 reads SVGEGT. TCRdb reanalyzed the 5' RACE reads, giving one entry per CDR3 protein sequence and no DNA. This table lists around 47,000 distinct CDR3 sequences. The rearrangement uses TRBV6-2 or TRBV6-3 and TRBJ2-1; TCRdb calls TRBD2, which cannot be checked without DNA. This clonotype originated in a human donor with ulcerative colitis or Crohn's disease, or a healthy co-twin of an affected twin (not recorded which). The sequencing input was blood. The CDR3 is CASSLLAGVGSYNEQFF.